Below, 2 T cell receptor beta chains from the same sample are listed, as sequenced in a study of cytotoxic CD8 clonotypes in ibrutinib-treated CLL. Clones were sequenced by immunoSEQ multiplex PCR, and TCRdb holds only the in-frame ones, with some missing. The table lists around 160,000 clones, roughly four fifths of them singletons. The material was PBMCs, obtained after 12 months of ibrutinib treatment. The receptor set was obtained from a human donor with chronic lymphocytic leukemia.

This clone was detected only once. DNA of the CDR3: TGTGCCAGCAGCCCCGGGACCTCTGGGGTGAATGAGCAGTTCTTC. Its translation is CASSPGTSGVNEQFF. The chain uses TRBV28 and TRBJ2-1, with D perhaps given as TRBD1 or TRBD2 (5 bases each). CDR1 is MDHEN, CDR2 SYDVKM, per germline. Trimming cost V 6 bases and J 7 bases, with 19 bases left between them. The length of the CDR3 is 15 residues. The full variable domain, its missing parts supplied by reference TRBV28 and TRBJ2-1, is DVKVTQSSRYLVKRTGEKVFLECVQDMDHENMFWYRQDPGLGLRLIYFSYDVKMKEKGDIPEGYSVSREKKERFSLILESASTNQTSMYLCASSPGTSGVNEQFFGPGTRLTVL.

The gene calls are TRBV5-6 and TRBJ2-5; D call uncertain. Germline V gene sequence: CDR1 SGHDT, CDR2 YYEEEE. The CDR3 consists of 15 residues. With 3 bases removed from V and 0 bases from J, the gap between germline ends came to 12 bases. The CDR3 DNA reads TGTGCCAGCAGCTCTAGGTTGGGGTACCAAGAGACCCAGTACTTC. Translating gives CASSSRLGYQETQYF.